This T cell receptor beta chain comes out of a study of cytomegalovirus exposure and HLA in healthy donors. The CDR3 totals 14 residues. Trimming took 3 bases from V and 6 from J, leaving 13 bases between them. Germline CDR1 is SEHNR and CDR2 is FQNEAQ (reference sequence). TCRdb's copy holds only in-frame clones and misses some; the assay was immunoSEQ multiplex PCR. The sample yields 50,000 to 65,000 clones, approximately 89% seen once. Sequencing used PBMCs. The clonotype comes from a woman aged 18-29 years in good health and CMV-seropositive. The V call is TRBV7-9, the J call TRBJ2-3, with TRBD1 as a possible D gene (7 bases). For the CDR3, the DNA is TGTGCCAGCAGCTTCGAGGGGGCGGGGGATACGCAGTATTTT. As protein: CASSFEGAGDTQYF.